One and the same sample provided the 14 T cell receptor beta chains below, sequenced in a study of T cell responses to AZD1222 COVID-19 vaccine. TCRdb's table, derived via immunoSEQ multiplex PCR, lists solely in-frame clones and lacks some. The sample lists some 130,000 clones, approximately 80% seen once, with over 4% in the top ten. This material consisted of peripheral blood, taken on day 0 of AZD1222 vaccination. All receptors come from an adult in good health.

This rearrangement joins TRBV5-1 to TRBJ1-1; 9 bases fit TRBD1. CDR1 and CDR2 from the germline V gene are SGHRS and YFSETQ. CDR3 size: 15 residues. After removal of 4 bases from V and 2 bases from J, the junction contained 6 bases not matched to a gene. DNA for the CDR3: TGCGCCAGCAGCAACCAACAGGGGGCAAACACTGAAGCTTTCTTT. As protein: CASSNQQGANTEAFF.

This clone was seen a few times. The rearrangement links TRBV7-8 to TRBJ1-2; D is unclear. Trimming pared 4 bases from V and 7 bases from J, leaving 13 bases between. This CDR3 has 13 residues. Germline CDR1 is SGHVS and CDR2 is FQNEAQ. The CDR3 region is CASSSAGFSGYTF. CDR3 in DNA: TGTGCCAGCAGCTCCGCCGGATTTTCTGGCTACACCTTC. The variable domain in full, completed from reference TRBV7-8 and TRBJ1-2, reads GAGVSQSPRYKVAKRGQDVALRCDPISGHVSLFWYQQALGQGPEFLTYFQNEAQLDKSGLPSDRFFAERPEGSVSTLKIQRTQQEDSAVYLCASSSAGFSGYTFGSGTRLTVV.

The chain links TRBV28 to TRBJ1-2; TRBD1 matches 7 bases. CDR3 length: 14 residues. The V segment lost 3 bases and the J segment 9 bases; nucleotides outside the gene matches: 10. Germline-derived CDR1 and CDR2 are MDHEN and SYDVKM. The CDR3 DNA reads TGTGCCAGCAGTTTGGCGGGACAGCTCGAGTGCTACACCTTC. It encodes CASSLAGQLECYTF.

The chain joins TRBV19 to TRBJ1-2; no clear D. CDR1 is LNHDA, CDR2 SQIVND, per germline (reference sequence). There are 14 residues in the CDR3. Deletions cut 7 bases from V and 4 bases from J, with 16 bases between. CDR3 region: CASTRGTSPYGYTF. CDR3 nucleotides: TGTGCCAGTACCAGAGGAACTTCCCCCTATGGCTACACCTTC.

This clone is a singleton in its sample. The rearrangement uses TRBV28 and TRBJ1-2; no clear D. The CDR3 loop spans 12 amino acids. The V end was cut by 6 bases, the J end by 8 bases, with 13 bases between. Per the germline V gene, CDR1 is MDHEN and CDR2 is SYDVKM. CDR3 sequence reads: CASSSPTGGYTF. CDR3 bases: TGTGCCAGCAGCTCCCCCACGGGCGGCTACACCTTC.

This clone was seen only a few times. This rearrangement joins TRBV14 to TRBJ1-4; 9 positions match TRBD1. The J segment lost 10 bases and the V segment lost 4 bases, leaving 10 bases of the junction unmatched. Germline values: CDR1 SGHDN, CDR2 FVKESK. The CDR3 totals 15 residues. This chain's CDR3 is CASSPSGTGRGKLFF. CDR3 in DNA: TGTGCCAGCAGCCCCTCCGGGACAGGGCGCGGAAAACTGTTTTTT.

V and J are TRBV5-8 and TRBJ1-5; D is possibly TRBD1 (5 bases). The germline V gene encodes CDR1 SGHTS and CDR2 YDEGEE. CDR3 length: 15 amino acids. Trimming took 4 bases from V and 4 from J, leaving 15 bases between them. The CDR3 DNA reads TGTGCCAGCAGCCCTTTTTGGGGGGGGAATCAGCCCCAGCATTTT. Translating gives CASSPFWGGNQPQHF. Supplemented by reference TRBV5-8 and TRBJ1-5, the full variable domain reads EAGVTQSPTHLIKTRGQQATLRCSPISGHTSVYWYQQALGLGLQFLLWYDEGEERNRGNFPPRFSGRQFPNYSSELNVNALELEDSALYLCASSPFWGGNQPQHFGDGTRLSIL.

The CDR3 protein is CASSTDAPYEQYF. CDR3 nucleotide sequence: TGTGCCAGTAGTACCGATGCCCCCTACGAGCAGTACTTC. This chain links TRBV19 with TRBJ2-7; D is ambiguous. V was cut by 4 bases and J by 2 bases, with 9 bases left in between. Germline V lookup: CDR1 LNHDA, CDR2 SQIVND (reference sequence). The CDR3 is 13 amino acids.

The rearrangement uses TRBV7-2 and TRBJ2-7; TRBD1 aligns across 8 bases. This CDR3 has 17 amino acids. Germline V gives CDR1 SGHTA, CDR2 FQGNSA. Losses at the gene ends were 5 bases for V and 0 bases for J; bases not matched to a gene: 12. CDR3 region: CASSQRFQTGVSYEQYF. The CDR3 coding sequence is TGTGCCAGCAGCCAAAGATTTCAGACAGGGGTCTCCTACGAGCAGTACTTC.

The chain combines TRBV4-1 with TRBJ1-2; D uncertain. This CDR3 has 13 residues. Germline assignment: CDR1 MGHRA and CDR2 YSYEKL. Trimming cost V 0 bases and J 8 bases, with 10 bases left between them. Here the CDR3 reads CASSQERSLGYTF. Written as DNA, the CDR3 is TGCGCCAGCAGCCAAGAGAGGAGTTTAGGCTACACCTTC.

The rearrangement joins TRBV28 to TRBJ1-4; a weak D match, TRBD1 (5 bases). CDR1 and CDR2 from the germline V gene are MDHEN and SYDVKM. The CDR3 totals 21 residues. V was trimmed by 2 bases and J by 4 bases, leaving 29 bases between them. In DNA form, the CDR3 reads TGTGCCAGCAGTTTAGGTCTCAGGGCTATTAGCCACCCCTCAGATAATGAAAAACTGTTTTTT. This translates into CASSLGLRAISHPSDNEKLFF. Combining the CDR3 with reference TRBV28 and TRBJ1-4 gives the whole variable domain DVKVTQSSRYLVKRTGEKVFLECVQDMDHENMFWYRQDPGLGLRLIYFSYDVKMKEKGDIPEGYSVSREKKERFSLILESASTNQTSMYLCASSLGLRAISHPSDNEKLFFGSGTQLSVL.

This chain uses TRBV3-1 (or the pseudogene TRBV3-2) with TRBJ1-4, with D unresolved. This CDR3 contains 13 residues. Between the trimmed V and J ends, which lost 1 base and 6 bases, there was a span of 6 bases. In germline, CDR1 is LGHDT, CDR2 YNNKEL (reference sequence). The CDR3 spells CASSQGSYEKLFF. The CDR3 region has the DNA TGTGCCAGCAGCCAAGGGTCCTATGAAAAACTGTTTTTT.

This chain uses TRBV4-2 with TRBJ2-1, with D uncertain. Trimming cost V 1 base and J 0 bases, with 13 bases left between them. Germline CDR1 and CDR2: LGHNA and YNFKEQ. CDR3 length: 17 amino acids. The CDR3 sequence: CASSQGDGRSSYNEQFF. The CDR3 DNA reads as TGTGCCAGCAGCCAAGGGGATGGCCGCAGCTCCTACAATGAGCAGTTCTTC.

The CDR3 DNA is TGTGCCAGCAGGGGGGCAGGGGGGAATTCACCCCTCCACTTT. Its translation is CASRGAGGNSPLHF. This chain connects TRBV2 to TRBJ1-6; 7 positions agree with TRBD1. The CDR3 loop spans 14 amino acids. Germline CDR1 is SNHLY and CDR2 is FYNNEI. V gave up 6 bases and J gave up 7 bases; unmatched junction bases: 6. The full variable domain, rest sourced from reference TRBV2 and TRBJ1-6, is EPEVTQTPSHQVTQMGQEVILRCVPISNHLYFYWYRQILGQKVEFLVSFYNNEISEKSEIFDDQFSVERPDGSNFTLKIRSTKLEDSAMYFCASRGAGGNSPLHFGNGTRLTVT.